These 9 T cell receptor beta chains share one sample of origin, sequenced in a study of siplizumab effects on memory and regulatory T cells. Here immunoSEQ multiplex PCR was the method, and the copy in TCRdb shows in-frame clones only, minus some. The sample contains over 70,000 clones, just under 95% of which appear only once. Sequenced input: CD8+ T cells sorted from blood. Receptors were obtained from a human donor in good health.

The V and J genes are TRBV7-9 and TRBJ2-7; 8 bases map to TRBD2. Germline assignment: CDR1 SEHNR and CDR2 FQNEAQ (reference sequence). The CDR3 spans 16 residues. V lost 6 bases, J lost 3 bases, and 13 bases stayed unmatched. CDR3 in amino acids: CASSNYRWRGDYEQYF. The DNA of the CDR3 is TGTGCCAGCAGTAACTATCGATGGCGGGGGGACTACGAGCAGTACTTC.

This clone was counted a single time. The J gene is TRBJ2-3, the V gene TRBV7-9, with 7 bases aligning to TRBD2. Trimming removed 5 bases from V and 3 bases from J; junction bases left unmatched: 11. Germline V gene sequence: CDR1 SEHNR, CDR2 FQNEAQ (reference sequence). The CDR3 spans 16 residues. The CDR3 loop is CASSRSGLPTTDTQYF. The CDR3 nucleotides read TGTGCCAGCAGCAGGTCGGGACTACCCACGACAGATACGCAGTATTTT.

The chain is built from TRBV14 and TRBJ2-1; 10 bases map to TRBD2. Germline V gene data show CDR1 as SGHDN and CDR2 as FVKESK. J lost 8 bases, V lost 5 bases, and 6 bases had no gene match. The CDR3 runs to 14 residues. CDR3 region: CASSRAGGSYEQFF. In DNA, the CDR3 is TGTGCCAGCAGCAGAGCGGGAGGGAGCTATGAGCAGTTCTTC.

The chain carries TRBV6-6 and TRBJ2-7; 8 nucleotides match TRBD1. V lost 6 bases to trimming and J lost 0 bases; unmatched junction nucleotides: 7. Germline-derived CDR1 and CDR2 are MNHNY and SVGAGI (reference sequence). CDR3 length: 15 residues. The CDR3, as DNA: TGTGCCAGCAGGACAGGGGTCGGTAGCTCCTACGAGCAGTACTTC. It yields the protein CASRTGVGSSYEQYF.

This clone came up once. The chain couples TRBV4-1 to TRBJ2-5; 9 bases align to TRBD1. The V segment lost 3 bases and the J segment 5 bases; nucleotides outside the gene matches: 4. Germline CDR1 reads MGHRA; CDR2 reads YSYEKL. This CDR3 has 14 amino acids. CDR3 protein: CASSQTGQGETQYF. The CDR3 DNA follows: TGCGCCAGCAGCCAGACCGGACAGGGGGAGACCCAGTACTTC.

This clone was recorded a few times. This rearrangement joins TRBV9 to TRBJ1-1; 7 nucleotides match TRBD1. The CDR3 spans 12 residues. CDR1 is SGDLS and CDR2 is YYNGEE in the germline V gene. J was trimmed by 8 bases and V by 3 bases; bases with no gene match: 4. The CDR3 DNA sequence: TGTGCCAGCAGCGAGACGGACAGGGAAGCTTTCTTT. Its protein is CASSETDREAFF.

The gene calls are TRBV5-5 and TRBJ1-5; D is undetermined. The CDR3 has 15 residues. V was pared by 4 bases and J by 4 bases, with 15 bases between. CDR1 is SGHKS, CDR2 YYEKEE, per germline (reference sequence). CDR3 amino acids: CASSVTGKMNQPQHF. The DNA of the CDR3 is TGTGCCAGCAGCGTAACGGGGAAGATGAATCAGCCCCAGCATTTT.

The gene calls are TRBV28 and TRBJ2-3, with 7 bases matching TRBD2. The trim removed 4 bases at V and 2 bases at J, leaving 9 bases unmatched. This CDR3 has 16 amino acids. CDR1 and CDR2 from the germline V gene are MDHEN and SYDVKM. CDR3 in amino acids: CASSSVQLAITDTQYF. In nucleotides, the CDR3 is TGTGCCAGCAGTTCAGTTCAACTAGCGATCACAGATACGCAGTATTTT.

This chain uses TRBV27 with TRBJ2-7; TRBD2 might be the D (5 bases). The CDR3 contains 14 residues. V gave up 5 bases and J gave up 3 bases, with 14 bases separating them. CDR1 MNHEY and CDR2 SMNVEV come from the germline V gene (reference sequence). CDR3 in amino acids: CASSPLDSVYEQYF. The CDR3 DNA follows: TGTGCCAGCAGTCCCCTGGATAGCGTCTACGAGCAGTACTTC.